This is a list of T cell receptor beta chains from one sample in a study of early T cells in non-severe SARS-CoV-2 infection. TCRdb recomputed calls from the 5' RACE reads with MiXCR, one row per CDR3 protein. Of some 96,000 distinct CDR3 sequences in the sample, 14% to 15% are singletons; the top ten hold around 5.8%. The sequencing input was whole blood. All receptors derive from an adult who was a healthcare worker with PCR-confirmed SARS-CoV-2 infection or an uninfected control (not recorded which). Each CDR3 is given with its conserved first and last residue. Each record gives: J gene, V gene, CDR3 protein.

>TRBJ2-1|TRBV28
CASSLGQGVNEQFF
>TRBJ2-5|TRBV12-3/TRBV12-4
CASSLRGLETQYF
>TRBJ1-2|TRBV19
CASSRRDIGGYTF
>TRBJ2-7|TRBV18
CASSPTGLAYEQYF
>TRBJ2-7|TRBV20-1
CSARRTGASSYEQYF
>TRBJ2-7|TRBV28
CASSLYRDRAYEQYF
>TRBJ2-3|TRBV9
CASKPSASGSTDTQYF
>TRBJ2-1|TRBV5-5
CASSLRDRGSGPQEQFF
>TRBJ2-2|TRBV24-1
CATSWISGELFF
>TRBJ1-1|TRBV30
CAWSVGQNTEAFF
>TRBJ2-3|TRBV2
CAYVGWGIPSTDTQYF
>TRBJ2-7|TRBV28
CASSLSPYEQYF
>TRBJ2-1|TRBV6-2/TRBV6-3
CASRSGRRSYNEQFF
>TRBJ2-7|TRBV7-3
CASSPIAGSLYEQYF
>TRBJ2-3|TRBV20-1
CSAHGSSAGAADTQYF
>TRBJ2-5|TRBV11-1
CASSLGSRETQYF
>TRBJ2-5|TRBV12-3/TRBV12-4
CASRPGPQQETQYF
>TRBJ2-7|TRBV28
CASSYGTGGKQYF
>TRBJ2-5|TRBV6-1
CASSLRLAGESETQYF
>TRBJ2-4|TRBV28
CASSTKEDIQYF
>TRBJ2-4|TRBV11-2
CASSQYRGLQYF
>TRBJ1-5|TRBV28
CASRIDERRQHF
>TRBJ2-5|TRBV20-1
CSASTSGKGETQYF
>TRBJ2-2|TRBV5-1
CASRAGETGELFF
>TRBJ2-3|TRBV7-7
CASSLAPVAGGGGDTQYF
>TRBJ2-7|TRBV12-3/TRBV12-4
CASSLEGTGVLYEQYF
>TRBJ2-7|TRBV15
CATSRGLKGQAGEQYF
>TRBJ2-3|TRBV2
CASMGTSTDTQYF
>TRBJ2-1|TRBV15
CATATRGTGEQFF
>TRBJ2-7|TRBV14
CASSQDWGGGEQYF
>TRBJ2-3|TRBV19
CASRNLDTDTQYF
>TRBJ2-2|TRBV28
CASSFSGRANTGELFF
>TRBJ1-1|TRBV11-2
CASSLVRNQAEAFF
>TRBJ1-6|TRBV4-1
CASSQEYSYNSPLHF
>TRBJ2-7|TRBV7-9
CASSLIFGPKLYEQYF
>TRBJ2-6|TRBV10-3
CAIRNISGANVLTF
>TRBJ2-2|TRBV7-9
CASSFLGLFTGELFF
>TRBJ2-3|TRBV4-2
CASSQPGLVADTQYF
>TRBJ2-7|TRBV20-1
CSAKTGTVYEQYF
>TRBJ2-1|TRBV3-1
CTSSQGVADYNEQFF
>TRBJ2-3|TRBV27
CASSFSRASNTQYF
>TRBJ2-3|TRBV29-1
CSVESREGIDTQYF
>TRBJ2-1|TRBV11-2
CASSLDRLVEQFF
>TRBJ2-3|TRBV29-1
CSVERRTSTDTQYF
>TRBJ2-3|TRBV28
CASSRLAGDPSTDTQYF
>TRBJ2-3|TRBV7-9
CASSAETSPDTQYF
>TRBJ2-3|TRBV7-2
CASTLPGLALDTQYF
>TRBJ2-7|TRBV27
CASSWAGRGEQYF
>TRBJ2-1|TRBV5-1
CASSTTSGSFWNEQFF
>TRBJ1-6|TRBV6-5
CASSLTQGVGSPLHF
>TRBJ1-2|TRBV7-9
CASSPNRGHGYTF
>TRBJ2-1|TRBV24-1
CATRTSGHQGDEQFF
>TRBJ2-6|TRBV5-1
CASSLEDNVLTF
>TRBJ2-2|TRBV18
CASSPRGSRGTGELFF
>TRBJ2-3|TRBV27
CASSLALKPDTQYF
>TRBJ2-3|TRBV3-1
CASSTSGRRDTQYF
>TRBJ2-1|TRBV9
CASSGQVYNEQFF
>TRBJ2-1|TRBV7-9
CASSPRDRDYNEQFF